The rows below give T cell receptor beta chains drawn from one sample of a study of blood T cell repertoires in COVID-19. TCRdb's copy holds only in-frame clones and misses some; the assay was immunoSEQ multiplex PCR. The sample has 220,000 or so clones; less than 85% are singletons. Sequenced sample: peripheral blood. The receptor set was obtained from a woman in her sixties or seventies with acute or convalescent COVID-19. The CDR3 runs from the conserved cysteine through the conserved F or W. A D gene is named only where the DNA matches it firmly. Clone size is given for some rows only: seen once, a few or many times, or a class if the clone is expanded.

d_call: TRBD1; clone_size: once; j_call: TRBJ1-6; v_call: TRBV6-5; cdr3_aa: CASSYSGTELSPLHF; cdr3_nt: TGTGCCAGCAGTTACTCGGGGACAGAGCTTTCACCCCTCCACTTT
d_call: TRBD2; clone_size: few; j_call: TRBJ2-5; v_call: TRBV7-9; cdr3_aa: CASSASGQETQYF; cdr3_nt: TGTGCCAGCAGCGCTAGCGGTCAAGAGACCCAGTACTTC
d_call: -; clone_size: -; j_call: TRBJ2-1; v_call: TRBV29-1; cdr3_aa: CSVESGTGVSYNEQFF; cdr3_nt: TGCAGCGTTGAATCCGGGACTGGGGTCTCCTACAATGAGCAGTTCTTC
d_call: TRBD2; clone_size: -; j_call: TRBJ2-3; v_call: TRBV24-1; cdr3_aa: CATSDQVAGATDTQYF; cdr3_nt: TGTGCCACCAGTGACCAAGTAGCGGGGGCCACAGATACGCAGTATTTT
d_call: -; clone_size: -; j_call: TRBJ1-5; v_call: TRBV5-6; cdr3_aa: CASSLDRDQPQHF; cdr3_nt: TGTGCCAGCAGCTTGGACAGGGACCAGCCCCAGCATTTT
d_call: TRBD2; clone_size: few; j_call: TRBJ2-3; v_call: TRBV28; cdr3_aa: CASSFSGMTDTQYF; cdr3_nt: TGTGCCAGCAGTTTTAGCGGGATGACAGATACGCAGTATTTT
d_call: TRBD2; clone_size: -; j_call: TRBJ2-1; v_call: TRBV4-1; cdr3_aa: CASSQGLAGGRMYNEQFF; cdr3_nt: TGCGCCAGCAGCCAGGGACTAGCGGGAGGGCGGATGTACAATGAGCAGTTCTTC
d_call: TRBD1; clone_size: -; j_call: TRBJ2-5; v_call: TRBV2; cdr3_aa: CASSEGGQGVGETQYF; cdr3_nt: TGTGCCAGCAGTGAAGGGGGACAGGGGGTCGGGGAGACCCAGTACTTC
d_call: TRBD1; clone_size: -; j_call: TRBJ1-2; v_call: TRBV28; cdr3_aa: CASSREIGQGRDGYTF; cdr3_nt: TGTGCCAGCAGTCGGGAGATTGGACAGGGAAGGGATGGCTACACCTTC
d_call: -; clone_size: -; j_call: TRBJ2-6; v_call: TRBV30; cdr3_aa: CAWSGRGLGANVLTF; cdr3_nt: TGTGCCTGGAGTGGGAGGGGGCTTGGGGCCAACGTCCTGACTTTC
d_call: TRBD2; clone_size: few; j_call: TRBJ2-1; v_call: TRBV28; cdr3_aa: CAATSGLSYNEQFF; cdr3_nt: TGTGCTGCAACTAGCGGACTCTCCTACAATGAGCAGTTCTTC
d_call: -; clone_size: -; j_call: TRBJ2-5; v_call: TRBV1; cdr3_aa: CTSSQESVGGPSGTQYF; cdr3_nt: TGCACCAGCAGCCAAGAAAGTGTGGGAGGGCCATCAGGGACCCAGTACTTC
d_call: TRBD1; clone_size: -; j_call: TRBJ1-2; v_call: TRBV25-1; cdr3_aa: CASKTGDYGYTF; cdr3_nt: TGTGCCAGCAAAACAGGGGACTATGGCTACACCTTC
d_call: TRBD1; clone_size: -; j_call: TRBJ1-6; v_call: TRBV7-9; cdr3_aa: CASSLTGVNSPLHF; cdr3_nt: TGTGCCAGCAGCTTGACAGGGGTTAATTCACCCCTCCACTTT
d_call: TRBD2; clone_size: -; j_call: TRBJ2-3; v_call: TRBV5-1; cdr3_aa: CASSGKSGSIADTQYF; cdr3_nt: TGCGCCAGCAGCGGGAAGAGCGGGAGTATCGCAGATACGCAGTATTTT
d_call: -; clone_size: -; j_call: TRBJ1-6; v_call: TRBV19; cdr3_aa: CASSLQGSDSPLHF; cdr3_nt: TGTGCCAGTAGCCTACAGGGATCGGATTCACCCCTCCACTTT
d_call: TRBD1; clone_size: -; j_call: TRBJ1-2; v_call: TRBV5-4; cdr3_aa: CASSTGQGNYGYTF; cdr3_nt: TGTGCCAGCAGCACAGGACAGGGGAACTATGGCTACACCTTC
d_call: TRBD1; clone_size: once; j_call: TRBJ2-3; v_call: TRBV30; cdr3_aa: CASDRKGTDTQYF; cdr3_nt: TGTGCCTCGGACAGGAAAGGGACAGATACGCAGTATTTT
d_call: -; clone_size: few; j_call: TRBJ2-7; v_call: TRBV5-1; cdr3_aa: CASSVTYGHSYEQYF; cdr3_nt: TGCGCCAGCAGCGTGACCTACGGACACTCCTACGAGCAGTACTTC
d_call: TRBD1; clone_size: -; j_call: TRBJ1-2; v_call: TRBV27; cdr3_aa: CASSLSGTGGLANYGYTF; cdr3_nt: TGTGCCAGCAGTTTATCGGGGACAGGGGGCTTAGCTAACTATGGCTACACCTTC
d_call: -; clone_size: -; j_call: TRBJ2-2; v_call: TRBV5-1; cdr3_aa: CASRLAVSTGELFF; cdr3_nt: TGCGCCAGCAGACTAGCTGTTAGCACCGGGGAGCTGTTTTTT
d_call: TRBD2; clone_size: -; j_call: TRBJ2-5; v_call: TRBV7-6; cdr3_aa: CASSPGLAGGEETQYF; cdr3_nt: TGTGCCAGCAGCCCCGGACTAGCGGGAGGTGAAGAGACCCAGTACTTC
d_call: TRBD1; clone_size: once; j_call: TRBJ1-4; v_call: TRBV6-6; cdr3_aa: CASSPGTGEGGEKLFF; cdr3_nt: TGTGCCAGCAGCCCCGGGACAGGGGAAGGGGGTGAAAAACTGTTTTTT
d_call: TRBD1; clone_size: -; j_call: TRBJ2-7; v_call: TRBV2; cdr3_aa: CASRPTGAEQYF; cdr3_nt: TGTGCCAGCAGGCCCACAGGGGCCGAGCAGTACTTC
d_call: TRBD2; clone_size: -; j_call: TRBJ2-1; v_call: TRBV7-9; cdr3_aa: CASSLAAGGPNEQFF; cdr3_nt: TGTGCCAGCAGCTTAGCGGCGGGAGGGCCCAATGAGCAGTTCTTC
d_call: -; clone_size: -; j_call: TRBJ1-2; v_call: TRBV10-3; cdr3_aa: CAISESAGAGGYTF; cdr3_nt: TGTGCCATCAGTGAGTCGGCAGGGGCGGGCGGCTACACCTTC
d_call: -; clone_size: -; j_call: TRBJ2-2; v_call: TRBV5-6; cdr3_aa: CASSLVELPTGELFF; cdr3_nt: TGTGCCAGCAGCTTGGTCGAGCTCCCCACCGGGGAGCTGTTTTTT
d_call: TRBD1; clone_size: few; j_call: TRBJ1-5; v_call: TRBV3-1/TRBV3-2; cdr3_aa: CASSPGTGGGNQPQHF; cdr3_nt: TGTGCCAGCAGCCCCGGGACAGGGGGCGGCAATCAGCCCCAGCATTTT
d_call: -; clone_size: once; j_call: TRBJ2-7; v_call: TRBV18; cdr3_aa: CASSPLRGTYEQYF; cdr3_nt: TGTGCCAGCTCACCACTACGGGGAACCTACGAGCAGTACTTC
d_call: TRBD1; clone_size: -; j_call: TRBJ1-6; v_call: TRBV5-6; cdr3_aa: CASSLTGVSSPLHF; cdr3_nt: TGTGCCAGCAGCTTGACAGGGGTCTCCTCACCCCTCCACTTT
d_call: -; clone_size: -; j_call: TRBJ1-2; v_call: TRBV5-4; cdr3_aa: CASSGDRGGLYGYTF; cdr3_nt: TGTGCCAGCAGCGGCGATAGAGGGGGTCTCTATGGCTACACCTTC
d_call: -; clone_size: -; j_call: TRBJ2-2; v_call: TRBV7-3; cdr3_aa: CASSLQGTGELFF; cdr3_nt: TGTGCCAGCAGCTTACAGGGCACCGGGGAGCTGTTTTTT
d_call: TRBD1; clone_size: -; j_call: TRBJ2-1; v_call: TRBV6-6; cdr3_aa: CASTGTGGKNEQFF; cdr3_nt: TGTGCCAGCACGGGGACAGGGGGGAAGAATGAGCAGTTCTTC
d_call: -; clone_size: -; j_call: TRBJ2-3; v_call: TRBV5-6; cdr3_aa: CASSSALLSTDTQYF; cdr3_nt: TGTGCCAGCAGCAGTGCACTACTTAGCACAGATACGCAGTATTTT
d_call: -; clone_size: -; j_call: TRBJ2-7; v_call: TRBV2; cdr3_aa: CASSASGIPSYEQYF; cdr3_nt: TGTGCCAGCAGTGCTTCCGGGATTCCGTCCTACGAGCAGTACTTC
d_call: -; clone_size: -; j_call: TRBJ2-5; v_call: TRBV9; cdr3_aa: CASSVASGFETQYF; cdr3_nt: TGTGCCAGCAGCGTAGCGAGCGGGTTCGAGACCCAGTACTTC
d_call: TRBD2; clone_size: -; j_call: TRBJ2-5; v_call: TRBV5-1; cdr3_aa: CASSLSGNQETQYF; cdr3_nt: TGCGCCAGCAGCCTTAGCGGGAACCAAGAGACCCAGTACTTC
d_call: -; clone_size: few; j_call: TRBJ1-1; v_call: TRBV7-9; cdr3_aa: CASSAGSGTEAFF; cdr3_nt: TGTGCCAGCAGCGCGGGATCTGGGACTGAAGCTTTCTTT
d_call: -; clone_size: -; j_call: TRBJ1-4; v_call: TRBV12-3/TRBV12-4; cdr3_aa: CASSLGGPEKLFF; cdr3_nt: TGTGCCAGCAGTTTAGGCGGCCCCGAAAAACTGTTTTTT
d_call: -; clone_size: -; j_call: TRBJ1-3; v_call: TRBV7-8; cdr3_aa: CASSLGIQSSGNTIYF; cdr3_nt: TGTGCCAGCAGCTTAGGTATACAGAGCTCTGGAAACACCATATATTTT
d_call: -; clone_size: few; j_call: TRBJ1-1; v_call: TRBV18; cdr3_aa: CASSDAGAGTEAFF; cdr3_nt: TGTGCCAGCTCCGACGCAGGGGCTGGAACTGAAGCTTTCTTT
d_call: TRBD1; clone_size: few; j_call: TRBJ1-1; v_call: TRBV28; cdr3_aa: CASRTGGNTEAFF; cdr3_nt: TGTGCCAGCAGGACAGGGGGCAACACTGAAGCTTTCTTT